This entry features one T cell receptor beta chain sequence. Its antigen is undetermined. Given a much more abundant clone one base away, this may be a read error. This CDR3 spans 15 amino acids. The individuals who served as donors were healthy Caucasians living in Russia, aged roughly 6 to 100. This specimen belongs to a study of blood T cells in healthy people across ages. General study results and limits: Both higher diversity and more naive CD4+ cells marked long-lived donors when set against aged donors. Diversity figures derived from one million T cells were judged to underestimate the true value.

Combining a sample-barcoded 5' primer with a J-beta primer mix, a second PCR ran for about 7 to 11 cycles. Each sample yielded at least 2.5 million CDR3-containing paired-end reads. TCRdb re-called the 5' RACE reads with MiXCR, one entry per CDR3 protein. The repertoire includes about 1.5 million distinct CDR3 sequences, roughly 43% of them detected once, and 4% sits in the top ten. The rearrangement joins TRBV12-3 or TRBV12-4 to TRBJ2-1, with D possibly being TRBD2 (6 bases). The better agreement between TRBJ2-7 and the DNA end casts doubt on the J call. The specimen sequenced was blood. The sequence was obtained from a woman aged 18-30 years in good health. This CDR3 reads CASSLGAGSYNEQYF. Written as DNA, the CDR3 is TGTGCCAGCAGTTTGGGTGCGGGGTCCTACAATGAGCAGTACTTC.